This T cell receptor (beta chain) was observed in a study of shared clonotypes between healthy human individuals. About the study: In total, the donors were two women and a few men aged 18 to 49. Study results and caveats: Compared with clonotypes that all four donors shared, non-shared clonotypes had lower generation probabilities.

A word on this clone: Its specificity is unknown.

Each cell subset's genomic DNA was divided evenly among several immunoSEQ plates. Using immunoSEQ multiplex PCR, the repertoire was profiled, and TCRdb retains in-frame clones only, with some absent. This repertoire shows about 2.4 million clones, under 95% found once; its top ten account for about 0.39%. This sequence was found in a man aged 18 to 29 in good health. Some clones in this sample may be carry-over from other donors' samples. Sequencing used naive CD4+ T cells from PBMCs. Subset here: CD45RA+ positively selected.

The CDR3 coding sequence is TGTGCCAGCTCACGGAGGGACTGGGACACCGGGGAGCTGTTTTTT. Protein product: CASSRRDWDTGELFF. The genes are TRBV18 and TRBJ2-2; a weak D match, TRBD2 (6 bases). Germline V gene lookup returns CDR1 KGHSH and CDR2 LQKENI. The CDR3 length is 15 residues. V dropped 4 bases and J dropped 3 bases, with 12 bases sitting between them. The full variable domain, its missing parts supplied by reference TRBV18 and TRBJ2-2, is NAGVMQNPRHLVRRRGQEARLRCSPMKGHSHVYWYRQLPEEGLKFMVYLQKENIIDESGMPKERFSAEFPKEGPSILRIQQVVRGDSAAYFCASSRRDWDTGELFFGEGSRLTVL.